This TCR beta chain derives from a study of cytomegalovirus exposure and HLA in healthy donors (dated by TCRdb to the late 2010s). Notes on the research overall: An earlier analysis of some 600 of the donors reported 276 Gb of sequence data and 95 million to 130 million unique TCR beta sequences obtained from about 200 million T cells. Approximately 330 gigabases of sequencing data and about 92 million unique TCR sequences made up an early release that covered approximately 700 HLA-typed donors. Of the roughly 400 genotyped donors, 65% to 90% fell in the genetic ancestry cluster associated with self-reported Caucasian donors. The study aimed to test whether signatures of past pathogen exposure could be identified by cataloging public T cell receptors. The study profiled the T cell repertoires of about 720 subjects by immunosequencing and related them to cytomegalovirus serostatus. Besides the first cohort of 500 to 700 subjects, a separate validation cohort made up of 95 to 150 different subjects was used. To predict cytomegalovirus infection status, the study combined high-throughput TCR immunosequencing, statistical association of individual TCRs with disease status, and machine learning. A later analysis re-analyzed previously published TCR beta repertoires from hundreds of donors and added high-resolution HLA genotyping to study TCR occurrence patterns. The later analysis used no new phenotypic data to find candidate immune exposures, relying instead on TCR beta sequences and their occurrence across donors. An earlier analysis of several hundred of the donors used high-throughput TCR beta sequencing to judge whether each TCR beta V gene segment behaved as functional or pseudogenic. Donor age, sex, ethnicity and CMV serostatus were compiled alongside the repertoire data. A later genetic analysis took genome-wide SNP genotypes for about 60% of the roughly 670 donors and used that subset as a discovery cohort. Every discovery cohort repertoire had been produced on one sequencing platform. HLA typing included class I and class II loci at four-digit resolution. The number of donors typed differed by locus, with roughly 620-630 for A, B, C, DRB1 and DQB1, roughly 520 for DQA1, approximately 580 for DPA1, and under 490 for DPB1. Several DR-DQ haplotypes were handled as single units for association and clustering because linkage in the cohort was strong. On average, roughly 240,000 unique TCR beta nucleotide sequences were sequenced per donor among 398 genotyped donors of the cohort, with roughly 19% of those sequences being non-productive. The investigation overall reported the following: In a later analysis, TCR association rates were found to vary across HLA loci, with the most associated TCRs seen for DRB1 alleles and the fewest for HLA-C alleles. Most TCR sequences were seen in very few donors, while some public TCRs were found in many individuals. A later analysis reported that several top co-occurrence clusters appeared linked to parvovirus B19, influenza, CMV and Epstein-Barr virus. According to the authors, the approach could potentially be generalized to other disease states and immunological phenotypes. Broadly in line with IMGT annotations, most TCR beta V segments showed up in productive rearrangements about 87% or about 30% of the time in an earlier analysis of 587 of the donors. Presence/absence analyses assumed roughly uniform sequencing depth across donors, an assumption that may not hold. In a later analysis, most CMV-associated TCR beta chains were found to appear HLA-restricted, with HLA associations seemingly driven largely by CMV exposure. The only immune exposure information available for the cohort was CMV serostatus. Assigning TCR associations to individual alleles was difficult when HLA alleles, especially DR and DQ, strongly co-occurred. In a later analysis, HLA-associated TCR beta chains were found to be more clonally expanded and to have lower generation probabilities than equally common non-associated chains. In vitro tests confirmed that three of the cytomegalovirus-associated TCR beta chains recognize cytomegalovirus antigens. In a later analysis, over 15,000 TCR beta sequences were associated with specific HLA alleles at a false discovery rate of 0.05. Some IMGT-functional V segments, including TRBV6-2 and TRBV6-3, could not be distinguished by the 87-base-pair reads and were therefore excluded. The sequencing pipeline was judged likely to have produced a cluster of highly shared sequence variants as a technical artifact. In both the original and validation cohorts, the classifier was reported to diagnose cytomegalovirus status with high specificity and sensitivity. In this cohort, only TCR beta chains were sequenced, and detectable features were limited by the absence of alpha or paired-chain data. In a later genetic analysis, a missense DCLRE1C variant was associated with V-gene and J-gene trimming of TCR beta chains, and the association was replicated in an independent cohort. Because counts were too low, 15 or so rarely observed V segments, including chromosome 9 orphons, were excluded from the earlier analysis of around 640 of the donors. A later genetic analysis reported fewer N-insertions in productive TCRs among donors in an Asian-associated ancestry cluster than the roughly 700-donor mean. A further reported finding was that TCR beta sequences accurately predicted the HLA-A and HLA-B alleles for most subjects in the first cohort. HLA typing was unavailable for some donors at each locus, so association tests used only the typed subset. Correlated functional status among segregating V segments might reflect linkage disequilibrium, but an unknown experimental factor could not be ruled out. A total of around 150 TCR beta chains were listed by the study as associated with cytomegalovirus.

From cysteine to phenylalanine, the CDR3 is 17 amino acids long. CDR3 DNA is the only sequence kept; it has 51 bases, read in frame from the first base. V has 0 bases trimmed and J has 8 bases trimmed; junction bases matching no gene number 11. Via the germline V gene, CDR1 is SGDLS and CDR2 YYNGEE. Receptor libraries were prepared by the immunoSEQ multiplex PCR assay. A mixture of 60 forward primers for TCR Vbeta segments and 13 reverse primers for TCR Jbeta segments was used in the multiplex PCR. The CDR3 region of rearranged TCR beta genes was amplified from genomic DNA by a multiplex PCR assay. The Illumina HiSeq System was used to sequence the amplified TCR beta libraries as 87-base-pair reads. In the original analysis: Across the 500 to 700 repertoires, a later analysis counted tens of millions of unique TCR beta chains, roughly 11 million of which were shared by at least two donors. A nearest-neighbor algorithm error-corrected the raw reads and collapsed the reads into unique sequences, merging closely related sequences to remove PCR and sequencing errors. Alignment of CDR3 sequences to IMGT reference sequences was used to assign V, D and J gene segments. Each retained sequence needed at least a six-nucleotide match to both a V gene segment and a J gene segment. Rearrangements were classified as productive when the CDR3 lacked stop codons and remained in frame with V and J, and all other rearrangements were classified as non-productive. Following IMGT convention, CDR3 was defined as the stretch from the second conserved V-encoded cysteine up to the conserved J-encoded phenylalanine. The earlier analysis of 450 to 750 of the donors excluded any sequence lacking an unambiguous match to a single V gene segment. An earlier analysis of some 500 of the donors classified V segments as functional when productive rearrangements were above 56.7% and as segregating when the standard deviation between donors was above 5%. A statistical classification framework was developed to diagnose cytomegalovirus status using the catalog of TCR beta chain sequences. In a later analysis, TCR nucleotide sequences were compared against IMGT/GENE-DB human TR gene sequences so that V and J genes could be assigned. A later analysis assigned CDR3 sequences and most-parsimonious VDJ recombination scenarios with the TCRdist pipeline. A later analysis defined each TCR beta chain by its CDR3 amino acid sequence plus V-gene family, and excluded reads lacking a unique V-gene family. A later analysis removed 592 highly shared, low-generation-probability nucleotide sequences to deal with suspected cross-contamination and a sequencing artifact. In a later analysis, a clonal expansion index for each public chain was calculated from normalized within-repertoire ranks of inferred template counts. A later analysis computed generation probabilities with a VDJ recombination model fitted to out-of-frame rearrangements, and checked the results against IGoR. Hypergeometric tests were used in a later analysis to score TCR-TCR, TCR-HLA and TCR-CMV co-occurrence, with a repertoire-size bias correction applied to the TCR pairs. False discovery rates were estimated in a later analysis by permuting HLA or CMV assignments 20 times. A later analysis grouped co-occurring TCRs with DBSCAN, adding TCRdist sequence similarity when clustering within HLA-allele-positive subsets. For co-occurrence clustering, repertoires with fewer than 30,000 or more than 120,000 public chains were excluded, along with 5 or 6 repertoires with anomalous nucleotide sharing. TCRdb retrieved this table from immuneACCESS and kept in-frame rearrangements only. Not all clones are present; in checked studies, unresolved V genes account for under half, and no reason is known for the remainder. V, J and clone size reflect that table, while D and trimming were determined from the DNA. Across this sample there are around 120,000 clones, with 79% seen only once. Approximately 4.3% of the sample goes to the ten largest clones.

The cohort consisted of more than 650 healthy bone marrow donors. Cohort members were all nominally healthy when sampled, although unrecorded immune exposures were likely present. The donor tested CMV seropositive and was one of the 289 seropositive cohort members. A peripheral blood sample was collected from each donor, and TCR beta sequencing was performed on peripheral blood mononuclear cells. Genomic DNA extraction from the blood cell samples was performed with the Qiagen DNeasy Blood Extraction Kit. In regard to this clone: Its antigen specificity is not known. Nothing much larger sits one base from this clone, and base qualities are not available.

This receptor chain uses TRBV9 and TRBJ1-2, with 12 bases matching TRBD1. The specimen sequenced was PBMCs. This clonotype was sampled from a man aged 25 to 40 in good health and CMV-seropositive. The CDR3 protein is CASSVEARGQGAKGYTF. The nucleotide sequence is TGTGCCAGCAGCGTAGAGGCCAGGGGACAGGGGGCGAAGGGCTACACCTTC.